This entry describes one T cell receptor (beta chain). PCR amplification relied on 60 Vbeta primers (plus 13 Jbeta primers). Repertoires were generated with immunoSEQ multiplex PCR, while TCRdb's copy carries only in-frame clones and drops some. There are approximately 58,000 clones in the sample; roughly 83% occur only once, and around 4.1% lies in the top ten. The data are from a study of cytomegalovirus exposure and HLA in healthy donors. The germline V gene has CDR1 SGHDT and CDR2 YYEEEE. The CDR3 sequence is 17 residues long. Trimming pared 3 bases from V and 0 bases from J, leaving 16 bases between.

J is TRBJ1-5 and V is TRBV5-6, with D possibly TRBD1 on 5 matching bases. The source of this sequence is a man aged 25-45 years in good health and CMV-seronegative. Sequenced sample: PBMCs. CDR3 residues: CASSSRGFLYSNQPQHF. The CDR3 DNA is TGTGCCAGCAGCTCCCGGGGGTTTCTTTATAGCAATCAGCCCCAGCATTTT.